This T cell receptor beta chain was obtained from a study of siplizumab effects on memory and regulatory T cells. The study, taken as a whole, reports: The study found naive T cells seemingly more diverse than memory cells and seemingly major alloresponse contributors. Relative to controls at roughly 28%, mappable alloreactive CD4+ clones exhibited a mean Treg-derived proportion of approximately 70% with siplizumab.

CDR1 KGHSH and CDR2 LQKENI come from the germline V gene. The length of the CDR3 is 15 residues. The V gene end was trimmed by 5 bases and the J gene end by 7 bases; junction bases not matched to a gene: 13. With respect to this clone: Its antigen is undetermined.

Each sample had around 9.1 x 10^4 TCR templates assayed. Generated by immunoSEQ multiplex PCR, the TCRdb table keeps only in-frame clones and is missing some. The sample contains some 64,000 clones, 70% to 80% of which appear only once. The receptor's source is a human donor in good health. Source material: memory CD4+ T cells sorted from blood. J is TRBJ2-7 and V is TRBV18; 8 bases fit TRBD1. DNA for the CDR3: TGTGCCAGCTCAGCCGACAGGGGCTTTGGATTGGAGCAGTACTTC. This gives the protein CASSADRGFGLEQYF. Looking up the rest from reference TRBV18 and TRBJ2-7 gives the full variable domain: NAGVMQNPRHLVRRRGQEARLRCSPMKGHSHVYWYRQLPEEGLKFMVYLQKENIIDESGMPKERFSAEFPKEGPSILRIQQVVRGDSAAYFCASSADRGFGLEQYFGPGTRLTVT.